This TCR beta chain was sequenced in a study of blood T cell repertoires in COVID-19 (dated by TCRdb to 2020 to 2021). In the study overall: Collaborator samples came from the United States, Italy and Spain and covered acute and convalescent phases of COVID-19. The prospective study material was composed of cDNA or gDNA derived from T cells, B-cell-depleted T cells, or PBMCs. The dataset comprised deeply sampled blood TCRbeta repertoires from subjects exposed to, actively infected with, or recovered from COVID-19. The repertoires were released in a freely available public database intended as a resource for research on the immune response to SARS-CoV-2. Samples were obtained from the ongoing ImmuneRACE study (first 160 participants) and from about 1,300 subjects provided by 6 global collaborators. The sample metadata nearly always contained a de-identified subject ID, COVID-19 status, age in years and sex. HLA class I and class II types, where available, came from metadata supplied by the sample provider rather than from assay-based typing. Study-wide conclusions, independent of this receptor: The quantity of clinical and demographic metadata differed by source and by participant and was supplied without curation.

A note on this clone: Its antigen is unknown. Base-call qualities are not available, and no considerably larger clone is one nucleotide away.

The collaborating institutions used their own protocols to collect whole blood in K2EDTA tubes. For TCRbeta analysis, collaborators shipped samples in one of three forms: frozen whole blood, isolated PBMCs, or DNA extracted from either of those sample types. The CDR3 goes from the cysteine to the phenylalanine over 15 residues. Just CDR3 DNA is preserved here, 45 bases in frame from base 1. The V and J ends are trimmed by 4 bases and 3 bases, leaving 13 bases between them. The germline V gene gives CDR1 as SNHLY and CDR2 as FYNNEI. The immunoSEQ Assay, a bias-controlled multiplex PCR, was used to amplify TCRbeta CDR3 regions from genomic DNA. Per the original workflow: Within the assay, amplification of reference gene primers was used to estimate how many nucleated cells each sample contained. Sequence reads were collapsed and filtered to measure the absolute abundance of every unique TCRbeta CDR3 rearrangement. Productive Simpson clonality was computed per sample as the square root of Simpson's diversity index over productive rearrangements. TCRdb holds this immuneACCESS table with in-frame rearrangements only. Some clones are missing; in checked studies, unresolved V genes explain under half, and the rest has no known cause. That table gives V, J and clone size, and the DNA gave D and trimming. Present in this sample are under 200,000 clones, 80% to 85% of which were seen just once. The ten largest clones add up to less than 3% of the sample.

The rearranged segments are TRBV2 and TRBJ1-5; the D gene cannot be named for sure. The clonotype originates from a woman aged 60-75 years with acute or convalescent COVID-19. The sequenced material came from peripheral blood. The nucleotide sequence reads as follows: TGTGCCAGCAGTGTATATGGAGGGTCCAATCAGCCCCAGCATTTT. Translated, it gives CASSVYGGSNQPQHF.